This TCR beta chain appears in the sequencing data of a study of T-cell reconstitution after alpha-beta-depleted transplantation in children. This clonotype was seen at least ten times. Construction of the TCRbeta library involved unique molecular identifiers. TCRdb itself ran the PCR reads through MiXCR, one entry per CDR3 protein. The sample includes 200,000 to 250,000 distinct CDR3 sequences, around 12% of them seen just once. This CDR3 is 13 amino acids long. J lost 8 bases, V lost 7 bases, and 5 bases had no gene match. Germline-derived CDR1 and CDR2 are MNHEY and SMNVEV (reference sequence). Sequenced here: PBMCs from the stem cell graft donor, sampled from the stem cell graft. The TCR comes from a human donor who donated a stem cell graft to a child with acute lymphoblastic leukemia. The V call is TRBV27, the J call TRBJ1-4; TRBD1 aligns across 9 bases. The CDR3 protein is CASTIGQGEKLFF. The DNA for the CDR3 is TGTGCCAGCACCATCGGACAGGGGGAAAAACTGTTTTTT. Based on the CDR3 plus reference TRBV27 and TRBJ1-4, the full variable domain is EAQVTQNPRYLITVTGKKLTVTCSQNMNHEYMSWYRQDPGLGLRQIYYSMNVEVTDKGDVPEGYKVSRKEKRNFPLILESPSPNQTSLYFCASTIGQGEKLFFGSGTQLSVL.